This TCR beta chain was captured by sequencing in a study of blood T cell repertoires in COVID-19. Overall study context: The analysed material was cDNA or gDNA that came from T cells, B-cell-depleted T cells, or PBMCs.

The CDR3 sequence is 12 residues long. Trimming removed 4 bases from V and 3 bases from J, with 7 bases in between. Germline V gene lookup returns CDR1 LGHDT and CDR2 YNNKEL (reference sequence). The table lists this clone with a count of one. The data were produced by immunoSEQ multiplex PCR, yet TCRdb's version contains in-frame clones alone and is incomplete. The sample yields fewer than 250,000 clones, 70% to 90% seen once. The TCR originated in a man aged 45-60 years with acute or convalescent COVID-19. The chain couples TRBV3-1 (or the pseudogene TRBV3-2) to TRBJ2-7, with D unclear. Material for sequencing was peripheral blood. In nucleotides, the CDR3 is TGTGCCAGCAGCCGAGCTGACTACGAGCAGTACTTC. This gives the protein CASSRADYEQYF.